These 8 T cell receptor beta chains came from one sample sequenced in a study of control samples from healthy donors and cancer patients. Using immunoSEQ multiplex PCR, the repertoire was profiled, and TCRdb retains in-frame clones only, with some absent. The repertoire consists of around 170,000 clones, with approximately 90% occurring once and the leading ten covering roughly 0.64%. Sequenced: blood. These receptors were obtained from a woman aged 25 to 39 in good health.

CDR3 nucleotides: TGTGCCAGCAGTGATCTACAGGGGAATGGCTACACCTTC. Its translation: CASSDLQGNGYTF. The chain is built from TRBV6-1 and TRBJ1-2; 7 bases match TRBD1. Unmatched junction bases numbered 4, after V lost 3 bases and J lost 6 bases. The CDR3 length is 13 residues. Germline V gene lookup returns CDR1 MNHNS and CDR2 SASEGT.

The chain couples TRBV6-6 to TRBJ2-1, with D possibly matching TRBD2 (5 bases). V lost 2 bases and J 0 bases, leaving 8 bases between the germline ends. From germline, CDR1 is MNHNY and CDR2 SVGAGI (reference sequence). There are 15 residues in the CDR3. The CDR3, as DNA: TGTGCCAGCAGTTACGGAGCGGTCTCCTACAATGAGCAGTTCTTC. Its protein product is CASSYGAVSYNEQFF.

V usage is TRBV7-2 and J usage is TRBJ2-7; 10 bases map to TRBD2. CDR3 size: 14 residues. Germline CDR1 and CDR2: SGHTA and FQGNSA. V trimming: 3 bases; J trimming: 2 bases; junction bases outside the gene matches: 1. The CDR3 is CASSLSGRAYEQYF. The CDR3 nucleotides read TGTGCCAGCAGCTTGAGCGGGAGGGCCTACGAGCAGTACTTC.

The chain couples TRBV28 to TRBJ1-5; TRBD1 might be the D (5 bases). The germline CDR1 and CDR2 sequences are MDHEN and SYDVKM. This CDR3 has 14 residues. Trimming took 4 bases from V and 9 from J, leaving 16 bases between them. The chain's CDR3 is CASSSGLTGRPQHF. The CDR3 nucleotides are TGTGCCAGCAGTTCGGGACTCACGGGGCGGCCCCAGCATTTT.

This CDR3 is CATSRTLGIGELFF. DNA for the CDR3: TGTGCCACCAGCAGAACCCTCGGGATCGGGGAGCTGTTTTTT. This chain connects TRBV15 to TRBJ2-2, with a possible D match to TRBD2 (5 bases). This CDR3 spans 14 amino acids. In germline, CDR1 is LNHNV, CDR2 YYDKDF (reference sequence). With 2 bases removed from V and 7 bases from J, the gap between germline ends came to 11 bases.

The chain is built from TRBV7-3 and TRBJ2-2; TRBD2 might be the D (7 bases). The V and J ends lost 5 bases and 5 bases respectively, with 18 bases between them. CDR1 is SGHTA, CDR2 FQGTGA, per germline. The CDR3 totals 16 residues. The CDR3 coding sequence is TGTGCCAGCAGCCCCGTGGGAGGGGGGGAAACCGGGGAGCTGTTTTTT. This translates into CASSPVGGGETGELFF.

In DNA, the CDR3 is TGTGCCAGCAGCCAGGGGACAGGGGCTAGCACAGATACGCAGTATTTT. This translates into CASSQGTGASTDTQYF. The V call is TRBV4-2, the J call TRBJ2-3; TRBD1 agrees at 10 bases. The CDR3 runs 16 residues. V shed 3 bases and J 0 bases; nucleotides not matched to a gene: 3. The germline CDR1 and CDR2 sequences are LGHNA and YNFKEQ.

The chain combines TRBV28 with TRBJ1-5; 7 bases agree with TRBD1. J was trimmed by 0 bases and V by 6 bases; bases with no gene match: 5. Looked up from germline, CDR1 is MDHEN and CDR2 is SYDVKM. The CDR3 is made up of 15 amino acids. The CDR3 DNA is TGTGCCAGCAGGGGTGGGACAGATAGCAATCAGCCCCAGCATTTT. Its protein is CASRGGTDSNQPQHF. The variable domain in full, completed from reference TRBV28 and TRBJ1-5, reads DVKVTQSSRYLVKRTGEKVFLECVQDMDHENMFWYRQDPGLGLRLIYFSYDVKMKEKGDIPEGYSVSREKKERFSLILESASTNQTSMYLCASRGGTDSNQPQHFGDGTRLSIL.